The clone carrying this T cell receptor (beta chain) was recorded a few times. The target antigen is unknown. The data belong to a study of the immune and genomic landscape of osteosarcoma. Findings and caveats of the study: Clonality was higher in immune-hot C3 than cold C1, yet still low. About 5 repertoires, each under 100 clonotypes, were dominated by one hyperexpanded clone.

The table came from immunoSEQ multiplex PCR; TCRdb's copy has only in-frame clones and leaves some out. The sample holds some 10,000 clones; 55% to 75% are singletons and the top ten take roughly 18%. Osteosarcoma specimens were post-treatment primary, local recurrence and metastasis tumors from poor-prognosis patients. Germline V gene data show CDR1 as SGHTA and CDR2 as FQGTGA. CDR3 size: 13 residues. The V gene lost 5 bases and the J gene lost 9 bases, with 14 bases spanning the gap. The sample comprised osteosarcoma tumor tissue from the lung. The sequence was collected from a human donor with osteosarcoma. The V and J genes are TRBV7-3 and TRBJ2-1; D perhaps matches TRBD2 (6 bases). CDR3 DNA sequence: TGTGCCAGCAGCCCCGATTATAGCGGTGAGCAGTTCTTC. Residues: CASSPDYSGEQFF.